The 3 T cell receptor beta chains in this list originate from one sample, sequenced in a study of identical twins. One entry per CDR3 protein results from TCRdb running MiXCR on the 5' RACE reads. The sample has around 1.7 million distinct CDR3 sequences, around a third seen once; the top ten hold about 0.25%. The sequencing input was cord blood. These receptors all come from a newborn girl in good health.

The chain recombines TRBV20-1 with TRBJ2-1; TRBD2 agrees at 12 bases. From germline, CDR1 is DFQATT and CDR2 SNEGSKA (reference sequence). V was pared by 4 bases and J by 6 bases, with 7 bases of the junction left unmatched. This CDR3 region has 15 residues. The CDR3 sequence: CSATPTSGSVNEQFF. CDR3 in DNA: TGCAGTGCTACCCCGACTAGCGGGAGCGTCAATGAGCAGTTCTTC.

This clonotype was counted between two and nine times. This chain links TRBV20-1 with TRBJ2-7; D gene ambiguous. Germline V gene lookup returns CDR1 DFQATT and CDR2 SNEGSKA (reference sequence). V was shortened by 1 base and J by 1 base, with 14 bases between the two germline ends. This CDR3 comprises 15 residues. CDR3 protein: CSARATTGPSYEQYF. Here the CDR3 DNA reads TGCAGTGCTAGAGCCACCACCGGGCCATCCTACGAGCAGTACTTC.

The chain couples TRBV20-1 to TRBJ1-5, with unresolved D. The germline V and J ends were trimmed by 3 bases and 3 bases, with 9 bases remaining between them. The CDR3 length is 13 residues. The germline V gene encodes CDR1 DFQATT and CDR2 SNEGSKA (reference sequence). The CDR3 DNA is TGCAGTGCTAGCAGGTCCCTCAATCAGCCCCAGCATTTT. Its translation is CSASRSLNQPQHF.